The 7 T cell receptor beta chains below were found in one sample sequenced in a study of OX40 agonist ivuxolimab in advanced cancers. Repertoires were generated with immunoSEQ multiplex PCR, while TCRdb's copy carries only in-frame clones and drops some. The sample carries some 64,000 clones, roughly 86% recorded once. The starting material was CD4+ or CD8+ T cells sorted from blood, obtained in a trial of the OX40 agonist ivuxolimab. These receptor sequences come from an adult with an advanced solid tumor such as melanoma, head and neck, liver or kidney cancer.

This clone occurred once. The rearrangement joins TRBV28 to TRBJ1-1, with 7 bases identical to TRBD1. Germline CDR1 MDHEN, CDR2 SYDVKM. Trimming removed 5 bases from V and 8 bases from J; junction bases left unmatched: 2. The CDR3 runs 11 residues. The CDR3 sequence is CASSKQGEAFF. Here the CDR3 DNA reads TGTGCCAGCAGTAAACAGGGGGAAGCTTTCTTT.

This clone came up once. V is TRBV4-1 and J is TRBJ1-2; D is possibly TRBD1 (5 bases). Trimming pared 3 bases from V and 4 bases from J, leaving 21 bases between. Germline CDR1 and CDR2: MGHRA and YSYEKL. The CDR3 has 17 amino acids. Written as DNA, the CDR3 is TGCGCCAGCAGCCACCCCCCTTCCGGGACGGGATCCTATGGCTACACCTTC. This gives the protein CASSHPPSGTGSYGYTF.

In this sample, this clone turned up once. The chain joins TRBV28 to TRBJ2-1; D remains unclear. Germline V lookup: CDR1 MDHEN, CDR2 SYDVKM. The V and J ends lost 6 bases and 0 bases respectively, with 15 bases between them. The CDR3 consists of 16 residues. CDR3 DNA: TGTGCCAGCAGCCCTCCCCGGCAGGCCTCCTACAATGAGCAGTTCTTC. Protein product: CASSPPRQASYNEQFF.

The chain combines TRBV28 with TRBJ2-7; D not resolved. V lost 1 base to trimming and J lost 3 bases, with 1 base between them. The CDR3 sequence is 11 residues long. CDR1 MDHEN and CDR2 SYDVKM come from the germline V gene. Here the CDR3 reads CASSLFYEQYF. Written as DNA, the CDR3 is TGTGCCAGCAGTTTATTCTACGAGCAGTACTTC.

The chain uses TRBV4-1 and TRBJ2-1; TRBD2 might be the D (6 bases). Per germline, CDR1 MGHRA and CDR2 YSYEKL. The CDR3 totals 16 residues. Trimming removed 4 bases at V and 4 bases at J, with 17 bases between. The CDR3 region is CASSPPRTGRYNEQFF. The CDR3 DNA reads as TGCGCCAGCAGCCCACCCCGGACTGGGAGGTACAATGAGCAGTTCTTC.

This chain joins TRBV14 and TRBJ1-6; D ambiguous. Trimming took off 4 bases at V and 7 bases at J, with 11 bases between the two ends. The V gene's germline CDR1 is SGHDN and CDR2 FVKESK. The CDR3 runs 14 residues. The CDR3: CASSRAGANSPLHF. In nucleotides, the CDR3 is TGTGCCAGCAGCCGAGCAGGTGCAAATTCACCCCTCCACTTT. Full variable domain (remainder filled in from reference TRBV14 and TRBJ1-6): EAGVTQFPSHSVIEKGQTVTLRCDPISGHDNLYWYRRVMGKEIKFLLHFVKESKQDESGMPNNRFLAERTGGTYSTLKVQPAELEDSGVYFCASSRAGANSPLHFGNGTRLTVT.

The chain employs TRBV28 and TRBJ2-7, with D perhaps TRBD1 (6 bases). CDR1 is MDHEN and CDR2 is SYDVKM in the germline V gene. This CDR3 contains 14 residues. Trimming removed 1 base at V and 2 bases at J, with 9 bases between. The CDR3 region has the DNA TGTGCCAGCAGTTTATCCCACAGGGCCTACGAGCAGTACTTC. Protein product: CASSLSHRAYEQYF.